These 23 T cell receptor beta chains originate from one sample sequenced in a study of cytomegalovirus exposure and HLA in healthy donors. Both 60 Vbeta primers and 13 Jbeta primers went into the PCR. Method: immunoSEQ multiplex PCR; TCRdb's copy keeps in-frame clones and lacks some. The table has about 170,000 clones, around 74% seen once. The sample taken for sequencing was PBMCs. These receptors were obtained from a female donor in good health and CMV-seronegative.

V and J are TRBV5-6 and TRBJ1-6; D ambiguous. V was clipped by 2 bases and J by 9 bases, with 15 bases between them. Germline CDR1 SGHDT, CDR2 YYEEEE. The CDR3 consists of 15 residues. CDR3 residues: CASSLREGSSSPLHF. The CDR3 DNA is TGTGCCAGCAGCTTACGTGAGGGTTCTAGTTCACCCCTCCACTTT.

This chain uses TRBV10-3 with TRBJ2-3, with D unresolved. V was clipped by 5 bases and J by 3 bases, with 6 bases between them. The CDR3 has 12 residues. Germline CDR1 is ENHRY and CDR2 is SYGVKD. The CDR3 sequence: CAISLRTDTQYF. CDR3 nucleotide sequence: TGTGCCATCAGTCTCAGGACAGATACGCAGTATTTT.

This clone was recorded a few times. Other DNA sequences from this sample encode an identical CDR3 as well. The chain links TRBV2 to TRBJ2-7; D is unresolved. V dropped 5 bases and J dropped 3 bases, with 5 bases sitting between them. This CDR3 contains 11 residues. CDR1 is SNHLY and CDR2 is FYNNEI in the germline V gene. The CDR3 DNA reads TGTGCCAGCAGTTACAGCTACGAGCAGTACTTC. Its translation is CASSYSYEQYF.

CDR3 DNA sequence: TGTGCCAGTAGTACCGGGACAGTTTTATCTCCCTACGAGCAGTACTTC. This gives the protein CASSTGTVLSPYEQYF. The chain recombines TRBV19 with TRBJ2-7; 7 bases match TRBD1. This CDR3 contains 16 residues. Per the germline V gene, CDR1 is LNHDA and CDR2 is SQIVND (reference sequence). V lost 4 bases, J lost 2 bases, and 11 bases stayed unmatched.

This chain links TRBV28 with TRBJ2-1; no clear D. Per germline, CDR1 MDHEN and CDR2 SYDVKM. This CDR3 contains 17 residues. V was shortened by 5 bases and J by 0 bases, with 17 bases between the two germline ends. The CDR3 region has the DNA TGTGCCAGCAGTCCTCACCTTAGTCCTGGCTCCTACAATGAGCAGTTCTTC. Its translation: CASSPHLSPGSYNEQFF.

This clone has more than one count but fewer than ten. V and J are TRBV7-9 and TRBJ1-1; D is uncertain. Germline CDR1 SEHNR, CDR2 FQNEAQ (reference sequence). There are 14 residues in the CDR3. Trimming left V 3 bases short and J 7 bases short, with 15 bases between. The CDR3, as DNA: TGTGCCAGCAGCTTTCAAGGACTCTCCCTTGAAGCTTTCTTT. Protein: CASSFQGLSLEAFF.

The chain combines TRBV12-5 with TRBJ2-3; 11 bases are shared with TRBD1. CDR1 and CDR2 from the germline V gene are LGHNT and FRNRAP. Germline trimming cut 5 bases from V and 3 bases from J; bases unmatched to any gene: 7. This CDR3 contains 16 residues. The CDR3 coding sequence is TGTGCTAGTGGTATCGGACAGGGGGCATATACAGATACGCAGTATTTT. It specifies CASGIGQGAYTDTQYF.

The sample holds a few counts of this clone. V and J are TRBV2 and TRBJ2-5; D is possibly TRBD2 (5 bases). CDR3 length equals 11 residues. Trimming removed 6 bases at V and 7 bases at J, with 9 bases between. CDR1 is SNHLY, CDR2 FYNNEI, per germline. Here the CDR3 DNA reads TGTGCCAGCAGCCGGGAAGGGACCCAGTACTTC. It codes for CASSREGTQYF.

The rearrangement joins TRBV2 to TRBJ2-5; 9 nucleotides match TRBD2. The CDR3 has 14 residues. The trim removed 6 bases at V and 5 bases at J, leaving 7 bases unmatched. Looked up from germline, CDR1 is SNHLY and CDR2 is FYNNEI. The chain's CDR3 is CASREGLAAETQYF. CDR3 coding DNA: TGTGCCAGCAGGGAGGGACTAGCAGCGGAGACCCAGTACTTC. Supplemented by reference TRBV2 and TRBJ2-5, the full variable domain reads EPEVTQTPSHQVTQMGQEVILRCVPISNHLYFYWYRQILGQKVEFLVSFYNNEISEKSEIFDDQFSVERPDGSNFTLKIRSTKLEDSAMYFCASREGLAAETQYFGPGTRLLVL.

The CDR3 bases are TGCAGCGAGTTGGACAGGGTAAATGAGCAGTTCTTC. It codes for CSELDRVNEQFF. The chain employs TRBV29-1 and TRBJ2-1, with 8 positions matching TRBD1. Germline CDR1 reads SQVTM; CDR2 reads ANQGSEA. The CDR3 is made up of 12 amino acids. J was trimmed by 7 bases and V by 7 bases; bases with no gene match: 6.

Here the CDR3 reads CASSRRDRGTYNEQFF. CDR3 in DNA: TGTGCCAGCAGCCGTCGCGACAGGGGGACCTACAATGAGCAGTTCTTC. This chain joins TRBV7-3 and TRBJ2-1; TRBD1 agrees at 9 bases. J gave up 2 bases and V 5 bases, and 7 bases lay outside the gene matches. Germline CDR1 and CDR2: SGHTA and FQGTGA. This CDR3 has 16 amino acids.

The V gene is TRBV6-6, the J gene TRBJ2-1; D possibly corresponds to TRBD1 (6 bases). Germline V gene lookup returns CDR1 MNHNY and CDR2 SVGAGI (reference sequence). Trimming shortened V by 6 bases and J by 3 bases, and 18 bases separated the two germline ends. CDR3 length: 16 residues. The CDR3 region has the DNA TGTGCCAGCAGGGGGATAGACAGGTGGTTCTACAATGAGCAGTTCTTC. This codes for CASRGIDRWFYNEQFF.

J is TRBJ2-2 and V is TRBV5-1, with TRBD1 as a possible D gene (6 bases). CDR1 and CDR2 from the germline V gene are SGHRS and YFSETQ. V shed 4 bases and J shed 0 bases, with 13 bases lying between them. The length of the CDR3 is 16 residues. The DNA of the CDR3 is TGCGCCAGCAGCCCGAGGACAGCTTCGAACACCGGGGAGCTGTTTTTT. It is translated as CASSPRTASNTGELFF.

The CDR3 here is CAWNADRISYEQYF. CDR3 nucleotides: TGTGCCTGGAACGCGGACAGGATCTCCTACGAGCAGTACTTC. The V call is TRBV30, the J call TRBJ2-7; 7 nucleotides match TRBD1. Trimming took 4 bases from V and 0 from J; bases not matched to a gene: 6. Germline lookup yields CDR1 GTSNPN and CDR2 SVGIG (reference sequence). CDR3 length equals 14 residues.

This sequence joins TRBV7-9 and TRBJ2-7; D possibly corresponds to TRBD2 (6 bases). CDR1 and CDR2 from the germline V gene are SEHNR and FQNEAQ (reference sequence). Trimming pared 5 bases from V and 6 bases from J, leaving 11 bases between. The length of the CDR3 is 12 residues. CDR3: CASSPPGGEQYF. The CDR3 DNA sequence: TGTGCCAGCAGCCCCCCCGGGGGCGAGCAGTACTTC.

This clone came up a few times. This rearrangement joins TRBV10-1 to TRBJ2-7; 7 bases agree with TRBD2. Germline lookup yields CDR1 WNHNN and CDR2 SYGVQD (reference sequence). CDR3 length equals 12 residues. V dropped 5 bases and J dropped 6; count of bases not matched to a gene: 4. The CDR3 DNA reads TGCGCCAGCAGTTCAGCGGGATCCGAGCAGTACTTC. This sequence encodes CASSSAGSEQYF.

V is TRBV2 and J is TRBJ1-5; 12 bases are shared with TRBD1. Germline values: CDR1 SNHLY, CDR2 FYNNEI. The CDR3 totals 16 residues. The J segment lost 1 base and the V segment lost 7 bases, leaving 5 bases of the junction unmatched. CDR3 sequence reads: CASTGTGGASNQPQHF. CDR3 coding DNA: TGTGCCAGCACCGGGACAGGGGGCGCGAGCAATCAGCCCCAGCATTTT.

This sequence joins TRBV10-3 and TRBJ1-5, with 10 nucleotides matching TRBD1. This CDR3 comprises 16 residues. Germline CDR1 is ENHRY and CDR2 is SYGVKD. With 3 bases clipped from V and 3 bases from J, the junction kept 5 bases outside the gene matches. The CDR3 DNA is TGTGCCATCAGTGATGGGGACAGGGGTAACAATCAGCCCCAGCATTTT. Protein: CAISDGDRGNNQPQHF.

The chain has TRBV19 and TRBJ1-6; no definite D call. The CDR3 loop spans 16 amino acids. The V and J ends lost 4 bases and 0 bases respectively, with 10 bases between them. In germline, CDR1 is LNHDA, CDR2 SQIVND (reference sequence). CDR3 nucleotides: TGTGCCAGTAGTACCCGCACGAGCTCCTATAATTCACCCCTCCACTTT. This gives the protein CASSTRTSSYNSPLHF.

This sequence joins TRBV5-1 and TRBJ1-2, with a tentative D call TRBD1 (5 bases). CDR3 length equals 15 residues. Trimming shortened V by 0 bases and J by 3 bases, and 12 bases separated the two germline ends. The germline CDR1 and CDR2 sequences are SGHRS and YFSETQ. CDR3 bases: TGCGCCAGCAGCTTGGGGGGCCAGGGTCACTATGGCTACACCTTC. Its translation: CASSLGGQGHYGYTF.

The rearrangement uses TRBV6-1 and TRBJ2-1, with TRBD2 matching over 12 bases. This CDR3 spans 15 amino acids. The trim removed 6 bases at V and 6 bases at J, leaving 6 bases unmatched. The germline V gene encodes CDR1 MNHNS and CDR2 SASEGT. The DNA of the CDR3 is TGTGCCAGCAGCCCGACTAGCGGGAGCGTCAATGAGCAGTTCTTC. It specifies CASSPTSGSVNEQFF.

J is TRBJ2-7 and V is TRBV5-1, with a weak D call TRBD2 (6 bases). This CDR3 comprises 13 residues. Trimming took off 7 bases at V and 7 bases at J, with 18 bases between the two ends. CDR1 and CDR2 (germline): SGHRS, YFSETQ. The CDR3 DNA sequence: TGCGCCAGCGGGGCAGGCGAAGGGAGGGAGCAGTACTTC. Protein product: CASGAGEGREQYF.

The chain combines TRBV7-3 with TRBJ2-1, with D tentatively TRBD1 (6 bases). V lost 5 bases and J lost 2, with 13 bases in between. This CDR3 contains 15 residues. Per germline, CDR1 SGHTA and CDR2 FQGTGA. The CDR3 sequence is CASSPVGGPYNEQFF. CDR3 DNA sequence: TGTGCCAGCAGCCCCGTAGGGGGTCCCTACAATGAGCAGTTCTTC.